This TCR beta chain was found in a study of control samples from healthy donors and cancer patients. The count of this clone is one. Clones were read by immunoSEQ multiplex PCR, and TCRdb kept only the in-frame ones, dropping some. The data hold tens of thousands of clones, with 65% to 90% observed a single time. Trimming at V came to 7 bases and at J to 8 bases, leaving 10 bases not matched to a gene. This CDR3 has 13 amino acids. The chain has TRBV12-3 or TRBV12-4 and TRBJ1-1; 7 bases agree with TRBD1. Sequenced: PBMCs. The source is a man aged 55-75 years with head and neck cancer. CDR3 sequence (DNA): TGTGCCAGCACCCGCGGACAGGAGGGAGAAGCTTTCTTT. Its translation is CASTRGQEGEAFF.